This TCR beta chain was captured in a study of cytomegalovirus exposure and HLA in healthy donors. Amplification used 60 Vbeta primers and 13 Jbeta primers. TCRdb's table, derived via immunoSEQ multiplex PCR, lists solely in-frame clones and lacks some. The repertoire holds 75,000 to 95,000 clones, around 80% seen once, with approximately 4.8% in the top ten. Sampled while nominally healthy, donors likely had unrecorded immune exposures. The CDR3 covers 14 residues. Germline CDR1 reads SGHVS; CDR2 reads FQNEAQ. Trimming took 5 bases from V and 2 from J, leaving 12 bases between them. Study results and caveats: The likely origin of a cluster of highly shared sequence variants was a sequencing artifact. Another analysis was done later, and it associated around 15,000 TCR beta sequences with HLA alleles at 0.05 false discovery rate.

As to this clone: What it binds is not known.

The chain is built from TRBV7-8 and TRBJ2-5, with D perhaps TRBD2 (6 bases). The sample was PBMCs. The clonotype originates from a male donor in good health and CMV-seropositive. The chain's CDR3 is CASSPGTVQETQYF. CDR3 bases: TGTGCCAGCAGCCCCGGGACTGTACAAGAGACCCAGTACTTC.